This T cell receptor (beta chain) was identified during a study of Ad26.COV2.S vaccination and SARS-CoV-2 variants (dated by TCRdb to about 2021). Notes on the research overall: Vaccine-arm donors came from COV1001, a multicentre, randomized, double-blind, placebo-controlled phase I-IIa trial of Ad26.COV2.S in healthy adults. Dosing of Ad26.COV2.S was intramuscular, at either 5x10^10 or 1x10^11 viral particles, delivered as one shot or as two shots spaced 56 days apart. Investigators did not know the trial group allocation while performing experiments and assessing outcomes. Trial participants were randomized into five groups of five, in which low-dose or high-dose Ad26.COV2.S was given once or twice, or placebo was given on both occasions. The TCR-sequenced set comprised around 30 samples: approximately 19 Ad26.COV2.S vaccine recipients, 5 placebo recipients and 8 SARS-CoV-2 convalescent individuals. The specificity and breadth of SARS-CoV-2-reactive T cell receptors after Ad26.COV2.S vaccination were assessed by TCRbeta repertoire sequencing.

In the case of this clone: Its antigen has not been determined. No base quality information exists; no much larger clone differs at one position.

Inclusive of the bounding cysteine and phenylalanine, the CDR3 is 14 residues long. Only the CDR3 DNA stays, 42 bases, in frame from base 1. V is cut back by 1 base and J by 3 bases, with 3 bases in the junction unmatched. CDR1 and CDR2, looked up from the germline V gene, are SGHTA and FQGNSA. The meaning of the sample's treatment or condition label: roughly 20 received Ad26.COV2.S at low or high dose, single or two shots; 5 received placebo; per-sample allocation not given. For vaccine and placebo recipients, repertoires were sequenced using samples collected on day 63 after the first injection. Between 29 July and 7 August 2020, Cohort 1b enrolled approximately 26 adults aged 18-55 years at one site in Boston, USA. Ad26.COV2.S was a replication-incompetent adenovirus type 26 vector that expressed a prefusion-stabilized SARS-CoV-2 spike protein derived from the original Wuhan strain. The full study reports these points: Comparable non-spike TCR breadth was observed between vaccine and placebo recipients, consistent with only spike being contained in the vaccine. The authors noted that total T cell responses may have been underestimated by the TCR breadth and depth analyses. Higher spike-specific TCR breadth was observed in Ad26.COV2.S recipients than in placebo recipients (P = 0.0014). Substantial breadth of spike-specific CD8+ and CD4+ T cell responses was reported after vaccination. The study was not powered for comparison of responses between vaccine doses or regimens.

The immunoSEQ Assay was the method used to sequence TCRbeta CDR3 regions. After extraction, genomic DNA underwent amplification by bias-controlled multiplex PCR, followed by high-throughput sequencing. The study's processing was this. To quantify the absolute abundance of every unique TCRbeta CDR3 region, sequences were collapsed and filtered. T cell fraction was estimated by normalization of TCRbeta template counts to usable DNA, with usable DNA being measured through amplification of reference genes present in all nucleated cells. Repertoire TCRs were annotated as SARS-CoV-2-specific by exact matching of V gene, CDR3 amino acid sequence and J gene to a known reactive TCR set. The reference SARS-CoV-2 TCR set was derived from MIRA and filtered for enrichment in COVID-19-positive ImmuneCODE repertoires, a step that removed public or cross-reactive TCRs. Using the MIRA antigens, annotated TCRs were further analysed by specific ORF or by position within an ORF. Depth was the summed frequency of annotated unique rearrangements, while breadth was defined as annotated unique rearrangements over total unique productive rearrangements. Two-sided Wilcoxon rank-sum tests were applied when comparing TCR breadth between groups. TCRdb re-hosts the immuneACCESS table, in-frame sequences only. Its copies lack some clones; in the studies checked, an unresolved V gene accounts for under half of them, and the cause for the rest is not known. The D gene and trimming were derived from the DNA, and the V and J assignments and clone size from that table. In all, the sample holds about 410,000 clones, and approximately 91% of those were seen once. The top ten hold about 2% of the sample.

The chain uses TRBV7-2 and TRBJ2-7; 7 middle bases align to TRBD1. The TCR comes from a person between 18 and 60 years old who received the Ad26.COV2.S COVID-19 vaccine or a placebo. Sequenced material: peripheral blood, taken in a trial of Ad26.COV2.S vaccine versus placebo. The CDR3 here reads CASSLVTGVYEQYF. The DNA sequence follows: TGTGCCAGCAGCTTAGTCACAGGGGTCTACGAGCAGTACTTC. The full variable domain, completed from the reference TRBV7-2 and TRBJ2-7 proteins outside the CDR3, reads GAGVSQSPSNKVTEKGKDVELRCDPISGHTALYWYRQSLGQGLEFLIYFQGNSAPDKSGLPSDRFSAERTGGSVSTLTIQRTQQEDSAVYLCASSLVTGVYEQYFGPGTRLTVT.